The 10 T cell receptor beta chains reported below all come from one sample, sequenced in a study of T cell responses to AZD1222 COVID-19 vaccine. Profiling relied on immunoSEQ multiplex PCR, and the TCRdb table lists in-frame clones only, not all of them. The table lists about 120,000 clones, 85% to 95% of them singletons. The material sequenced was peripheral blood, taken 28 days after the second AZD1222 dose. The receptors were sampled from an adult who received the AZD1222 COVID-19 vaccine.

The rearrangement uses TRBV5-1 and TRBJ2-3; tentatively, D is TRBD1 (7 bases). Trimming removed 2 bases from V and 6 bases from J, with 22 bases in between. CDR3 length: 17 residues. The germline CDR1 and CDR2 sequences are SGHRS and YFSETQ. In DNA form, the CDR3 reads TGCGCCAGCAGCTTCAGGGCCAGGGGACAGCTAGCGGATACGCAGTATTTT. It codes for CASSFRARGQLADTQYF.

The chain uses TRBV2 and TRBJ1-2; D is ambiguous. V was pared by 7 bases and J by 6 bases, with 9 bases between. Per germline, CDR1 SNHLY and CDR2 FYNNEI. The CDR3 loop spans 11 amino acids. The CDR3 coding sequence is TGTGCCAGCACCCGGAGGGATGGCTACACCTTC. As protein: CASTRRDGYTF. Full variable domain (outside the CDR3, taken from reference TRBV2 and TRBJ1-2): EPEVTQTPSHQVTQMGQEVILRCVPISNHLYFYWYRQILGQKVEFLVSFYNNEISEKSEIFDDQFSVERPDGSNFTLKIRSTKLEDSAMYFCASTRRDGYTFGSGTRLTVV.

Written as DNA, the CDR3 is TGTGCCAGCAGCTTAGACAGCGGGGGTACCTACGAGCAGTACTTC. Amino acids: CASSLDSGGTYEQYF. V gene TRBV7-9 combines with J gene TRBJ2-7, with 8 bases that match TRBD2. The germline V gene encodes CDR1 SEHNR and CDR2 FQNEAQ (reference sequence). CDR3 length: 15 residues. Trimming cost V 1 base and J 2 bases; bases outside gene matches: 4.

The chain employs TRBV5-1 and TRBJ2-3, with unresolved D. The CDR3 runs 14 residues. V was shortened by 7 bases and J by 1 base, with 13 bases between the two germline ends. Per germline, CDR1 SGHRS and CDR2 YFSETQ. The chain's CDR3 is CASLLDGGTDTQYF. Written as DNA, the CDR3 is TGCGCCAGCCTGCTGGATGGGGGCACAGATACGCAGTATTTT.

The V call is TRBV6-1, the J call TRBJ2-7; D gene ambiguous. The CDR3 totals 13 residues. Deletions cut 0 bases from V and 2 bases from J, with 5 bases between. Germline-derived CDR1 and CDR2 are MNHNS and SASEGT. CDR3 loop: CASSEALTYEQYF. The CDR3, as DNA: TGTGCCAGCAGTGAAGCCCTCACCTACGAGCAGTACTTC.

This CDR3 reads CASSVIANTGELFF. CDR3 in DNA: TGTGCCAGCAGCGTAATAGCGAACACCGGGGAGCTGTTTTTT. The J gene is TRBJ2-2, the V gene TRBV9, with D unresolved. Germline lookup yields CDR1 SGDLS and CDR2 YYNGEE. This CDR3 comprises 14 residues. Trimming left V 1 base short and J 0 bases short, with 4 bases between.

The V gene is TRBV14, the J gene TRBJ2-3, with D uncertain. This CDR3 comprises 13 residues. Looked up from germline, CDR1 is SGHDN and CDR2 is FVKESK. Trimming cost V 2 bases and J 5 bases, with 8 bases left between them. This CDR3 reads CASSQLGVDTQYF. CDR3 sequence (DNA): TGTGCCAGCAGCCAACTGGGCGTAGATACGCAGTATTTT.

The chain employs TRBV5-1 and TRBJ2-3; no definite D call. The CDR3 length is 16 residues. Germline lookup yields CDR1 SGHRS and CDR2 YFSETQ. V gave up 0 bases and J gave up 0 bases, with 11 bases separating them. CDR3 region: CASSLDRSASTDTQYF. DNA of the CDR3: TGCGCCAGCAGCTTGGATCGGTCTGCGAGCACAGATACGCAGTATTTT. Using reference TRBV5-1 and TRBJ2-3 for the parts outside the CDR3, the full variable domain is KAGVTQTPRYLIKTRGQQVTLSCSPISGHRSVSWYQQTPGQGLQFLFEYFSETQRNKGNFPGRFSGRQFSNSRSEMNVSTLELGDSALYLCASSLDRSASTDTQYFGPGTRLTVL.

This clone was counted once. V and J are TRBV6-5 and TRBJ2-5, with D possibly matching TRBD2 (5 bases). The CDR3 has 13 amino acids. The germline CDR1 and CDR2 sequences are MNHEY and SVGAGI. The CDR3 coding sequence is TGTCCTATTTTGTCGGGGATAAGGGAGACCCAGTACTTC. Translation: CPILSGIRETQYF.

The chain recombines TRBV11-2 with TRBJ2-7, with a tentative D call TRBD1 (6 bases). The CDR3 has 13 amino acids. Germline V gene data show CDR1 as SGHAT and CDR2 as FQNNGV. The V end lost 5 bases, the J end lost 3 bases, and 11 bases lay between the germline ends. Here the CDR3 DNA reads TGTGCCAGCAGCAAAGGACAGTACTACGAGCAGTACTTC. Residues: CASSKGQYYEQYF.